The 30 T cell receptor beta chains below all came from one sample that was sequenced in a study of human T cells and chemical hapten exposure. The time point is: pre-sensitization, week 0. Sample treatment: therapeutic diphenylcyclopropenone sensitization with weekly scalp DPC. From whole blood left unfractionated, total RNA was extracted. TCRdb reprocessed the RACE reads with MiXCR, giving one entry per CDR3 protein. In the table there are around 33,000 distinct CDR3 sequences, around 12% of which are singletons. The sample here was whole blood, taken in connection with sensitization to the hapten diphenylcyclopropenone (DPC). These receptors all stem from a woman in her thirties or forties with alopecia areata. Some clones in this sample may be carry-over from other donors' samples.

This rearrangement joins TRBV29-1 to TRBJ2-5; possible D gene TRBD2, 8 bases. V lost 7 bases and J 4 bases, leaving 16 bases between the germline ends. The length of the CDR3 is 13 residues. The V gene's germline CDR1 is SQVTM and CDR2 ANQGSEA. This chain's CDR3 is CSGTGGGTETQYF. As DNA, the CDR3 is TGCAGCGGGACAGGCGGGGGGACAGAGACCCAGTACTTC.

This clonotype was detected a few times. The V and J genes are TRBV29-1 and TRBJ1-5, with unresolved D. Deletions cut 4 bases from V and 4 bases from J, with 11 bases between. Germline V gene data show CDR1 as SQVTM and CDR2 as ANQGSEA. The CDR3 sequence is 13 residues long. In DNA form, the CDR3 reads TGCAGCGTTGCGGGTCCTCATAATCAGCCCCAGCATTTT. It translates to CSVAGPHNQPQHF.

The chain couples TRBV29-1 to TRBJ1-1, with D possibly being TRBD1 (5 bases). The CDR3 is 13 residues long. Germline CDR1 SQVTM, CDR2 ANQGSEA. V shed 1 base and J shed 6 bases, with 12 bases lying between them. The CDR3 is CSVEGGPGPEAFF. CDR3 DNA sequence: TGCAGCGTTGAAGGGGGCCCGGGCCCTGAAGCTTTCTTT.

This clonotype has more than one count but fewer than ten. This rearrangement joins TRBV3-1 to TRBJ1-2, with D perhaps TRBD1 (6 bases). Trimming took 5 bases from V and 4 from J, leaving 14 bases between them. The germline V gene has CDR1 LGHDT and CDR2 YNNKEL (reference sequence). This CDR3 has 14 residues. The CDR3 here is CASSSRGRVYGYTF. CDR3 bases: TGTGCCAGCAGCTCCAGGGGCAGGGTCTATGGCTACACCTTC.

The V and J genes are TRBV28 and TRBJ2-7; no clear D. With 2 bases removed from V and 0 bases from J, the gap between germline ends came to 11 bases. The length of the CDR3 is 15 residues. From germline, CDR1 is MDHEN and CDR2 SYDVKM. The CDR3 protein is CASSLLSRRSYEQYF. The CDR3 coding sequence is TGTGCCAGCAGTTTACTAAGCAGGCGCTCCTACGAGCAGTACTTC.

This clonotype was seen many times. The V call is TRBV7-6, the J call TRBJ1-3; TRBD1 matches 8 bases. This CDR3 contains 16 residues. With V trimmed by 5 bases and J by 3 bases, 9 bases remained unmatched. Germline V gives CDR1 SGHVS, CDR2 FNYEAQ. In nucleotides, the CDR3 is TGTGCCAGCAGCAAAGGACAGGGAGGAGGTGGAAACACCATATATTTT. It codes for CASSKGQGGGGNTIYF. Complete variable domain (other parts from reference TRBV7-6 and TRBJ1-3): GAGVSQSPRYKVTKRGQDVALRCDPISGHVSLYWYRQALGQGPEFLTYFNYEAQQDKSGLPNDRFSAERPEGSISTLTIQRTEQRDSAMYRCASSKGQGGGGNTIYFGEGSWLTVV.

This clonotype was seen at least ten times. The chain combines TRBV3-1 with TRBJ1-4; 12 bases agree with TRBD1. This CDR3 is 18 amino acids long. The ends lost 4 bases at V and 5 bases at J; junction bases unmatched: 11. The V gene's germline CDR1 is LGHDT and CDR2 YNNKEL (reference sequence). The CDR3 region has the DNA TGTGCCAGCAGCCCTTCCGGGACAGGGGGCGCGAAGAATGAAAAACTGTTTTTT. Translated, it gives CASSPSGTGGAKNEKLFF.

This clonotype was observed at least ten times. This chain joins TRBV6-1 and TRBJ2-3, with TRBD2 matching 12 bases. The CDR3 extends over 14 amino acids. Germline V gene sequence: CDR1 MNHNS, CDR2 SASEGT. V shed 5 bases, J shed 6 bases, and the junction held 3 bases outside the gene matches. The CDR3 region is CASSLAGGPDTQYF. CDR3 DNA: TGTGCCAGCAGTCTAGCGGGAGGGCCGGATACGCAGTATTTT.

This clonotype appeared many times. The gene calls are TRBV24-1 and TRBJ2-2; D not resolved. The germline V gene encodes CDR1 KGHDR and CDR2 SFDVKD. The CDR3 is 15 residues long. The V end lost 6 bases, the J end lost 2 bases, and 12 bases lay between the germline ends. Written as DNA, the CDR3 is TGTGCCACCAGTAGGCCAGAACGAAACACCGGGGAGCTGTTTTTT. Its translation: CATSRPERNTGELFF.

This clonotype was detected ten times or more. CDR3 DNA sequence: TGCAGTGCTAGAGAAGGCAGGGAGTACCAGCCCCAGCATTTT. Translation gives CSAREGREYQPQHF. The V and J genes are TRBV20-1 and TRBJ1-5; tentative D call: TRBD1 (5 bases). Germline CDR1 is DFQATT and CDR2 is SNEGSKA (reference sequence). V dropped 0 bases and J dropped 7 bases, with 13 bases sitting between them. This CDR3 spans 14 amino acids.

This clonotype was seen a few times. J is TRBJ2-2 and V is TRBV3-1; 7 nucleotides line up with TRBD2. The junction had 2 bases not matched to a gene; V was cut back by 4 bases and J by 6 bases. Germline V CDR1 and CDR2: LGHDT, YNNKEL (reference sequence). This CDR3 contains 13 residues. Here the CDR3 DNA reads TGTGCCAGCAGCCGGCGGGAGTCCGGGGAGCTGTTTTTT. Translation: CASSRRESGELFF.

Many counts were recorded for this clonotype. The chain has TRBV9 and TRBJ2-7; possibly TRBD1 for D (6 bases). The CDR3 runs to 13 residues. Germline V gene lookup returns CDR1 SGDLS and CDR2 YYNGEE. Between the trimmed V and J ends, which lost 0 bases and 7 bases, there was a span of 11 bases. The CDR3 DNA follows: TGTGCCAGCAGCGTAGGGGACAAGGGAGAGCAGTACTTC. It encodes CASSVGDKGEQYF.

This sequence joins TRBV28 and TRBJ2-6; 8 nucleotides match TRBD2. This CDR3 region has 16 residues. The trim removed 6 bases at V and 3 bases at J, leaving 7 bases unmatched. The germline V gene encodes CDR1 MDHEN and CDR2 SYDVKM. CDR3 in DNA: TGTGCCAGCAGCCCGGGAGGGCCGGTTGGGGCCAACGTCCTGACTTTC. It codes for CASSPGGPVGANVLTF.

This clonotype was seen more than once but under ten times. This sequence joins TRBV28 and TRBJ2-7; the D is unclear. V was trimmed by 3 bases and J by 7 bases, leaving 19 bases between them. The CDR3 totals 15 residues. CDR1 is MDHEN, CDR2 SYDVKM, per germline. This chain's CDR3 is CASSLDTTQFDEQYF. In DNA, the CDR3 is TGTGCCAGCAGTTTGGATACTACCCAGTTTGATGAGCAGTACTTC.

Ten or more counts support this clonotype. The J gene is TRBJ2-4, the V gene TRBV2; D possibly corresponds to TRBD1 (5 bases). The germline CDR1 and CDR2 sequences are SNHLY and FYNNEI. Trimming took off 5 bases at V and 4 bases at J, with 18 bases between the two ends. CDR3 size: 16 residues. In DNA, the CDR3 is TGTGCCAGCAGTCCGACAGACCCTCTTAGGAAAAACATTCAGTACTTC. It encodes CASSPTDPLRKNIQYF.

The chain links TRBV6-5 to TRBJ2-2; D remains unclear. V lost 1 base, J lost 1 base, and 1 base lay in between. Germline-derived CDR1 and CDR2 are MNHEY and SVGAGI. The CDR3 runs 13 residues. CDR3 nucleotide sequence: TGTGCCAGCAGTTACTTGAACACCGGGGAGCTGTTTTTT. Protein product: CASSYLNTGELFF.

This clonotype was detected many times. The chain links TRBV20-1 to TRBJ2-1; tentatively, D is TRBD2 (6 bases). V was shortened by 0 bases and J by 8 bases, with 14 bases between the two germline ends. The CDR3 is made up of 14 amino acids. The germline gives CDR1 DFQATT, CDR2 SNEGSKA (reference sequence). CDR3 residues: CSARDQLANYEQFF. As DNA, the CDR3 is TGCAGTGCTAGAGATCAACTAGCAAACTATGAGCAGTTCTTC.

This chain uses TRBV2 with TRBJ1-3; D is uncertain. The germline V gene encodes CDR1 SNHLY and CDR2 FYNNEI. The V end was cut by 4 bases, the J end by 2 bases, with 6 bases between. The CDR3 covers 13 residues. This chain's CDR3 is CASSAGTGNTIYF. Here the CDR3 DNA reads TGTGCCAGCAGTGCAGGCACTGGAAACACCATATATTTT.

The gene calls are TRBV23-1 and TRBJ1-5; 7 bases are shared with TRBD1. TRBV23-1 is annotated as an ORF whose role is uncertain. The V segment lost 0 bases and the J segment 7 bases; nucleotides outside the gene matches: 9. The CDR3 is made up of 16 amino acids. The CDR3 bases are TGCGCCAGCAGTCAATCAATGTGGGGACAGTACCAGCCCCAGCATTTT. Residues: CASSQSMWGQYQPQHF.

This clonotype was detected ten times or more. The chain carries TRBV21-1 and TRBJ1-5; no check of the table's D call, TRBD1, against the DNA was made. TRBV21-1 is assigned pseudogene status. The CDR3 totals 19 residues. The chain's CDR3 is CASSKLGLVRGRENQPQHF. DNA for the CDR3: TGTGCCAGCAGCAAACTAGGATTGGTGCGGGGGAGAGAGAATCAGCCCCAGCATTTT.

The chain joins TRBV20-1 to TRBJ2-2; 13 bases fit TRBD2. Germline trimming cut 0 bases from V and 6 bases from J; bases unmatched to any gene: 7. CDR3 size: 17 residues. In germline, CDR1 is DFQATT, CDR2 SNEGSKA (reference sequence). The CDR3 here is CSARDPRLAGGPGELFF. In DNA, the CDR3 is TGCAGTGCTAGAGATCCTAGACTAGCGGGAGGCCCCGGGGAGCTGTTTTTT.

This clonotype appeared many times. The J gene is TRBJ1-3, the V gene TRBV5-4; unclear D gene. Trimming took 2 bases from V and 1 from J, leaving 1 base between them. Germline V gives CDR1 SGHNT, CDR2 YYREEE (reference sequence). There are 12 residues in the CDR3. The CDR3 reads CASSFSGNTIYF. The CDR3 bases are TGTGCCAGCAGCTTTTCTGGAAACACCATATATTTT.

This clonotype has a count of ten or more. The chain combines TRBV4-3 with TRBJ1-2; TRBD1 matches 8 bases. V lost 0 bases to trimming and J lost 5 bases; unmatched junction nucleotides: 5. This CDR3 has 15 residues. In germline, CDR1 is LGHNA, CDR2 YSLEER. The CDR3 loop reads CASSQEGTGSYGYTF. Here the CDR3 DNA reads TGCGCCAGCAGCCAAGAGGGGACAGGCTCATATGGCTACACCTTC.

This clonotype has at least ten counts. The rearrangement joins TRBV6-2 or TRBV6-3 to TRBJ2-7; TRBD1 agrees at 8 bases. From germline, CDR1 is MNHEY and CDR2 SVGEGT. Trimming at V came to 7 bases and at J to 3 bases, leaving 11 bases not matched to a gene. CDR3 length equals 15 residues. In DNA form, the CDR3 reads TGTGCCAGCACCCCTCGACAGGGGACCCTCTACGAGCAGTACTTC. This gives the protein CASTPRQGTLYEQYF.

This chain uses TRBV29-1 with TRBJ2-3, with D unclear. V was clipped by 6 bases and J by 6 bases, with 10 bases between them. In germline, CDR1 is SQVTM, CDR2 ANQGSEA. CDR3 size: 11 residues. The CDR3, as DNA: TGCAGCGTGAAACTGCCGGATACGCAGTATTTT. Translated: CSVKLPDTQYF.

This clonotype came up many times. The gene calls are TRBV20-1 and TRBJ2-3, with TRBD2 identical over 11 bases. Germline trimming cut 5 bases from V and 2 bases from J; bases unmatched to any gene: 6. The CDR3 contains 15 residues. From germline, CDR1 is DFQATT and CDR2 SNEGSKA (reference sequence). The CDR3 reads CSAGLAGGNTDTQYF. CDR3 coding DNA: TGCAGTGCTGGTCTAGCGGGGGGAAACACAGATACGCAGTATTTT.

In this sample, this clonotype turned up many times. The rearrangement joins TRBV29-1 to TRBJ2-2; TRBD2 matches at 12 bases. V dropped 5 bases and J dropped 2; count of bases not matched to a gene: 6. Germline V CDR1 and CDR2: SQVTM, ANQGSEA. The CDR3 spans 16 residues. The CDR3, as DNA: TGCAGCGTTCCTAGCGGGAGGGACCCCAACACCGGGGAGCTGTTTTTT. Its translation is CSVPSGRDPNTGELFF.

This clonotype was recorded many times. The chain employs TRBV6-2 or TRBV6-3 and TRBJ1-5; the D gene is possibly TRBD1 (6 bases). V lost 0 bases and J 0 bases, leaving 18 bases between the germline ends. This CDR3 region has 19 residues. CDR1 and CDR2 (germline): MNHEY, SVGEGT. The CDR3 here is CASSYSNSGRGYSNQPQHF. For the CDR3, the DNA is TGTGCCAGCAGTTACTCAAACAGCGGAAGGGGGTATAGCAATCAGCCCCAGCATTTT.

This chain connects TRBV29-1 to TRBJ2-2; D ambiguous. V lost 7 bases to trimming and J lost 0 bases, with 12 bases between them. Germline V gives CDR1 SQVTM, CDR2 ANQGSEA. The CDR3 length is 14 residues. In nucleotides, the CDR3 is TGCAGCGCGGACCTGCGTACGAACACCGGGGAGCTGTTTTTT. This codes for CSADLRTNTGELFF.

This clonotype occurred many times. J is TRBJ2-7 and V is TRBV4-3, with D perhaps matching TRBD1 (6 bases). The CDR3 runs to 13 residues. Trimming cost V 4 bases and J 3 bases, with 10 bases left between them. Germline V gene data show CDR1 as LGHNA and CDR2 as YSLEER. The CDR3 spells CASSPIQGYEQYF. CDR3 bases: TGCGCCAGCAGCCCTATACAGGGCTACGAGCAGTACTTC.